This T cell receptor beta chain was sequenced during a study of T-cell memory formation after mild COVID-19. With constant-segment primers, 5'RACE yielded cDNA libraries of TCR alpha and TCR beta that carried sample barcodes and UMIs. From the 5' RACE reads, TCRdb called clonotypes with MiXCR, one entry per CDR3 protein. The sample lists approximately 150,000 distinct CDR3 sequences, 13% to 15% occurring once. CDR1 is SGHAT and CDR2 is FQNNGV in the germline V gene. The V end lost 3 bases, the J end lost 6 bases, and 11 bases lay between the germline ends. This CDR3 spans 13 amino acids. V and J are TRBV11-2 and TRBJ1-1; D call uncertain. The clonotype comes from an adult woman who had mild COVID-19 (a few samples of this study predate the infection). Cell type and time point are not known. Sequencing used PBMCs or a T cell subset sorted from them (not recorded which). CDR3 sequence reads: CASSLVRTPEAFF. The CDR3 nucleotides read TGTGCCAGCAGCTTGGTGCGGACGCCTGAAGCTTTCTTT.